This TCR beta chain comes out of a study of shared clonotypes between healthy human individuals. Overall study context: CD4 naive and memory got three plates each, CD8 naive two, CD8 memory one.

It was CD45RO-negative cells, positively selected for CCR7, that made up naive CD8 cells, with terminally differentiated effector memory CD45RA+ cells excluded. The donor population consisted of healthy HIV-negative adults with no recent acute infections or vaccinations. Generated by immunoSEQ multiplex PCR, the TCRdb table keeps only in-frame clones and is missing some. The profile shows fewer than 1 million clones, around 96% of them singletons. Trimming took 1 base from V and 5 from J, leaving 23 bases between them. The germline CDR1 and CDR2 sequences are MDHEN and SYDVKM. This CDR3 region has 18 residues.

Sequencing was done on a sample of naive CD8+ T cells sorted from blood. The TCR was taken from a man younger than 45 in good health. V is TRBV28 and J is TRBJ1-2; D is unresolved. Written as DNA, the CDR3 is TGTGCCAGCAGTTTATCTTCACACCGGGCCGAAGGAGTGTATGGCTACACCTTC. Protein product: CASSLSSHRAEGVYGYTF.